The source of this T cell receptor beta chain is a study of blood T cell repertoires in COVID-19. For the study at large: Italy, Spain and the United States were the sources of the convalescent and acute COVID-19 samples.

Germline lookup yields CDR1 MNHEY and CDR2 SVGAGI. V lost 2 bases to trimming and J lost 1 base; unmatched junction nucleotides: 5. The CDR3 spans 16 residues. Authors' analysis steps: Estimated nucleated cell counts came from reference gene primer amplification. Sequencing was performed with immunoSEQ multiplex PCR; in TCRdb, only in-frame clones are kept and a portion is missing. The DNA gave D and trimming, while V, J and clone size come from that table. This sample has roughly 93,000 clones, with about 90% found just once. Sequencing used peripheral blood. V usage is TRBV6-5 and J usage is TRBJ1-2, with 9 positions matching TRBD1. The source of this sequence is a human donor in a cohort sampled during active COVID-19. The CDR3 sequence is CASSYRGQGLNYGYTF. Here the CDR3 DNA reads TGTGCCAGCAGTTACAGGGGACAGGGACTTAACTATGGCTACACCTTC.